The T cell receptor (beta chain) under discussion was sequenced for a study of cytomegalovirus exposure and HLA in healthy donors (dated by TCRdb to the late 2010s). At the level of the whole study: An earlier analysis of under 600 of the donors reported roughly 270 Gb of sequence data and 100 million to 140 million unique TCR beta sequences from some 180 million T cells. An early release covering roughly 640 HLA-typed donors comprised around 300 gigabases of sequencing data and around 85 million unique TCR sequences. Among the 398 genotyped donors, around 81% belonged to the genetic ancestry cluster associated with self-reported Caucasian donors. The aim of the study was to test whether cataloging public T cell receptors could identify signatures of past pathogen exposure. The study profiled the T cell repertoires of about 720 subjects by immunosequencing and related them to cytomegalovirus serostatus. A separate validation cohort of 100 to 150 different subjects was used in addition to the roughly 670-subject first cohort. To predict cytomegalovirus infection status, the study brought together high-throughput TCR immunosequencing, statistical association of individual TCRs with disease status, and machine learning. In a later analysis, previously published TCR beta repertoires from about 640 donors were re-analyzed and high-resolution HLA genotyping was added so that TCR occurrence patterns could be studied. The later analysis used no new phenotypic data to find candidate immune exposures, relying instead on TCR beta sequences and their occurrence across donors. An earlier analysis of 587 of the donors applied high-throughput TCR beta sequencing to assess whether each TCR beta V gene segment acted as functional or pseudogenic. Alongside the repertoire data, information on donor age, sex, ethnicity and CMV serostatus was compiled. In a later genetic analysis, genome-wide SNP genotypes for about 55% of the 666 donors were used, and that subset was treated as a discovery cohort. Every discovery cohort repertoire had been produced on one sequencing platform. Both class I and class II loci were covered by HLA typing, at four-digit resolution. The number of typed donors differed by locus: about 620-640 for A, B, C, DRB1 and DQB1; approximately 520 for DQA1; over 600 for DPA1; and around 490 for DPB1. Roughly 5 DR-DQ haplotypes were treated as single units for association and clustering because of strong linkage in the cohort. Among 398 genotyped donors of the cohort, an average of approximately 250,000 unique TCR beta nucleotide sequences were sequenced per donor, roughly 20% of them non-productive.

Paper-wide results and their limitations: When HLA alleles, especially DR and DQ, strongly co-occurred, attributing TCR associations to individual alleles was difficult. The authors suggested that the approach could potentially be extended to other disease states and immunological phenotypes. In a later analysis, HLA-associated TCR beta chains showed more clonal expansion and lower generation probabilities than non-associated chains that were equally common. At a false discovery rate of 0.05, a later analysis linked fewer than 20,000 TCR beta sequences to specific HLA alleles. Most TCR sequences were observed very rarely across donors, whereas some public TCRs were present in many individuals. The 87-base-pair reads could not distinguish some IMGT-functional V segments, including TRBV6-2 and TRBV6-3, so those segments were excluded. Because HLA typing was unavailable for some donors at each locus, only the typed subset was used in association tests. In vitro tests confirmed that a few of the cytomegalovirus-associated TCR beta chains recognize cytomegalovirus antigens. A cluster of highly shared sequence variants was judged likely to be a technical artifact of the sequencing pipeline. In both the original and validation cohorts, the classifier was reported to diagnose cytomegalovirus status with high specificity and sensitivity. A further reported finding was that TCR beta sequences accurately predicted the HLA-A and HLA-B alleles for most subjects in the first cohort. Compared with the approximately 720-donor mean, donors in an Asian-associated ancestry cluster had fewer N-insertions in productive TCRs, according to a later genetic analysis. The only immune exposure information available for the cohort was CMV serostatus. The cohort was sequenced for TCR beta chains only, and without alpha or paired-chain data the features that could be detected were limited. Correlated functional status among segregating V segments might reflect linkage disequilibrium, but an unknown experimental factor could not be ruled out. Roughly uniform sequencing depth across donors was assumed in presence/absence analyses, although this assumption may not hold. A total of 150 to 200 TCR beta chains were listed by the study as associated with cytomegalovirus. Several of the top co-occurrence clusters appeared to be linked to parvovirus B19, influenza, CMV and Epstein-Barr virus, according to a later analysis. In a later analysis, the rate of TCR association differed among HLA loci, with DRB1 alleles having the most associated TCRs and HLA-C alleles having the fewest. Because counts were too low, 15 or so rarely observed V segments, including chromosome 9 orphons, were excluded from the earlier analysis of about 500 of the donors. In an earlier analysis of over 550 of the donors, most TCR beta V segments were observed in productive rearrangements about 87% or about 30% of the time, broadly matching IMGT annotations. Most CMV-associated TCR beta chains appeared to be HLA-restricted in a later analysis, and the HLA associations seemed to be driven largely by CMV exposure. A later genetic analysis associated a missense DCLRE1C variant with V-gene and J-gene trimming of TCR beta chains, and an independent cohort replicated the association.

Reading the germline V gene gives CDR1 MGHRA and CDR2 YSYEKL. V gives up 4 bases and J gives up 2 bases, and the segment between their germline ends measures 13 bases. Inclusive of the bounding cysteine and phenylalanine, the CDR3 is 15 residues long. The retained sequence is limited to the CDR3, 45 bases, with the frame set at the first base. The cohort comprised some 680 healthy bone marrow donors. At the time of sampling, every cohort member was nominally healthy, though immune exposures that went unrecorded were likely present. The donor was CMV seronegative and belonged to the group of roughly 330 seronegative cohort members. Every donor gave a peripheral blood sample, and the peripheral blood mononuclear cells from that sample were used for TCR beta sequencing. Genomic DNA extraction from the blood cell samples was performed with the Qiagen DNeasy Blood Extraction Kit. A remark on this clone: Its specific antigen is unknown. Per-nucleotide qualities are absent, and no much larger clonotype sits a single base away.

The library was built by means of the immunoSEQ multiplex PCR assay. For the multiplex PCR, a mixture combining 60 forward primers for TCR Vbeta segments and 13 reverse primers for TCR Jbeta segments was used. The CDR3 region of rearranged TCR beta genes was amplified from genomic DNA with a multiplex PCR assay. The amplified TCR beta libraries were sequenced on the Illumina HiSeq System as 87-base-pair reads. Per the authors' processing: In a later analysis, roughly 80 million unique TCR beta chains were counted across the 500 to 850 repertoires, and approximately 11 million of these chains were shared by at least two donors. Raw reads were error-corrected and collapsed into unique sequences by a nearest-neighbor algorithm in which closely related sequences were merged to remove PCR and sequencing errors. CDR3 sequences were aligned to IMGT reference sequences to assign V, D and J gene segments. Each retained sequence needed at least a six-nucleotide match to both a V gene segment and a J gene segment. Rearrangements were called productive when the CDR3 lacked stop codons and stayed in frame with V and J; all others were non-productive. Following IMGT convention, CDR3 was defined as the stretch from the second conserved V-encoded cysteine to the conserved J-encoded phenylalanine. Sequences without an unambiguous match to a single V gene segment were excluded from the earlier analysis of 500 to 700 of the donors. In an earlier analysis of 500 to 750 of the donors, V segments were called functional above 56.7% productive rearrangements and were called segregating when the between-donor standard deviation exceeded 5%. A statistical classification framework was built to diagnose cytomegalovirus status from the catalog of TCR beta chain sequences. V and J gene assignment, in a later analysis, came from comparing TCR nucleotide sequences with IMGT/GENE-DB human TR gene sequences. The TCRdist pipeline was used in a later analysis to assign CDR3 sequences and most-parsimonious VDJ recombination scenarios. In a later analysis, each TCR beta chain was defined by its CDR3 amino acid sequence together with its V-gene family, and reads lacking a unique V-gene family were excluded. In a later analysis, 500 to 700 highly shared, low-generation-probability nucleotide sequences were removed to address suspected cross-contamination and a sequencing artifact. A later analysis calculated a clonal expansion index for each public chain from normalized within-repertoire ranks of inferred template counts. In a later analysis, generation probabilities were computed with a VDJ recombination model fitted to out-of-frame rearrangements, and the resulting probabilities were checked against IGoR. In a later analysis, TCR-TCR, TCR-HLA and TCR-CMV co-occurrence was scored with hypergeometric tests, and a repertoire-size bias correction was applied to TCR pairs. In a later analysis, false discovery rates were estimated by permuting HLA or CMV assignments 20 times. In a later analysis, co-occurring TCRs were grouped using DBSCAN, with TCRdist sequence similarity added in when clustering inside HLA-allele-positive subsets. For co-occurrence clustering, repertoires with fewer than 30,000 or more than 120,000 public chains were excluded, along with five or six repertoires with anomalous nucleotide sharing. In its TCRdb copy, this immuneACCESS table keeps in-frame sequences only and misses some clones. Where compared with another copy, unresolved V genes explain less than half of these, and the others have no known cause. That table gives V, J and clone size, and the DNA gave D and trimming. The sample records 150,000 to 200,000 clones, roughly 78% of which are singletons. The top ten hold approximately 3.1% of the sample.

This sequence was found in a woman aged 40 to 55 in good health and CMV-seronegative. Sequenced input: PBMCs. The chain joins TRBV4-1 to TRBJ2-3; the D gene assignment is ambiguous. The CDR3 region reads CASSLTTTNTDTQYF. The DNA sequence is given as TGCGCCAGCAGCCTGACGACAACAAACACAGATACGCAGTATTTT.